What follows describes a single T cell receptor beta chain. This entry comes from a study of blood T cell repertoires in COVID-19. Cohorts were determined from participant-reported clinical history. CDR1 is SGHRS and CDR2 is YFSETQ in the germline V gene. CDR3 length equals 15 residues. Germline trimming cut 10 bases from V and 2 bases from J; bases unmatched to any gene: 13. The authors' processing: From reference gene primer amplification, estimates of nucleated cell counts were derived. Only in-frame clones appear in the TCRdb table, and some are missing; sequencing was by immunoSEQ multiplex PCR. V, J and clone size derive from that table, while D and trimming were established from the DNA sequence. The sample shows 250,000 to 350,000 clones, 70% to 90% of them seen only once.

The TCR sequence derives from an older woman in a cohort exposed to, infected with or recovered from COVID-19 (not recorded which). The chain is built from TRBV5-1 and TRBJ2-3; 7 nucleotides agree with TRBD2. The source material was PBMCs or T cells enriched from blood (not recorded which). In DNA, the CDR3 is TGCGCCTCCCGGCCCCAAGCGGGGCCCACAGATACGCAGTATTTT. It translates to CASRPQAGPTDTQYF.